Shown below are 27 T cell receptor beta chains from a single sample sequenced in a study of T-cell memory formation after mild COVID-19. Via MiXCR, TCRdb re-called the 5' RACE reads, giving one row per CDR3 protein. The sample shows roughly 190,000 distinct CDR3 sequences, about 18% of them seen only once. Source material: PBMCs or a T cell subset sorted from them (not recorded which). The receptors originated from an adult woman who had mild COVID-19 (a few samples of this study predate the infection). Cell type and time point are not known.

The V gene is TRBV12-3 or TRBV12-4, the J gene TRBJ2-5; TRBD1 aligns across 7 bases. This CDR3 is built from 15 residues. With 8 bases clipped from V and 3 bases from J, the junction kept 12 bases outside the gene matches. The CDR3 sequence: CASGATGLGEETQYF. DNA of the CDR3: TGTGCCAGCGGGGCGACAGGGCTCGGGGAAGAGACCCAGTACTTC.

The rearrangement joins TRBV29-1 to TRBJ1-4; the D gene is possibly TRBD1 (5 bases). V was pared by 0 bases and J by 7 bases, with 12 bases between. CDR3 size: 14 residues. CDR1 and CDR2 (germline): SQVTM, ANQGSEA. The CDR3 sequence is CSVEEGGKAEKLFF. In nucleotides, the CDR3 is TGCAGCGTTGAAGAGGGGGGTAAAGCTGAAAAACTGTTTTTT.

This clonotype was seen only a few times. V usage is TRBV7-3 and J usage is TRBJ2-3, with a possible D match to TRBD1 (6 bases). Trimming took 5 bases from V and 1 from J, leaving 16 bases between them. Germline V gene sequence: CDR1 SGHTA, CDR2 FQGTGA. The CDR3 runs to 16 residues. Here the CDR3 reads CASSQLVGTRTDTQYF. CDR3 nucleotides: TGTGCCAGCAGCCAACTGGTGGGGACACGCACAGATACGCAGTATTTT.

This clonotype showed up just a few times. The V gene is TRBV12-3 or TRBV12-4, the J gene TRBJ2-1; 10 nucleotides agree with TRBD2. The junction had 7 bases not matched to a gene; V was cut back by 4 bases and J by 1 base. CDR3 size: 17 residues. CDR3 coding DNA: TGTGCCAGCAGTTCTTTCCTACTAGCGGGGTCCTACAATGAGCAGTTCTTC. Translated: CASSSFLLAGSYNEQFF.

The CDR3 here is CASSGTSGRANEQFF. CDR3 in DNA: TGTGCCAGCAGCGGGACTAGCGGGAGGGCCAATGAGCAGTTCTTC. The gene calls are TRBV7-9 and TRBJ2-1; 16 bases agree with TRBD2. V lost 5 bases to trimming and J lost 6 bases; unmatched junction nucleotides: 1. The CDR3 contains 15 residues. Germline V lookup: CDR1 SEHNR, CDR2 FQNEAQ (reference sequence).

This clonotype showed up just a few times. This chain connects TRBV6-5 to TRBJ2-3, with D perhaps TRBD2 (6 bases). This CDR3 is built from 15 residues. The germline V and J ends were trimmed by 5 bases and 3 bases, with 15 bases remaining between them. Germline lookup yields CDR1 MNHEY and CDR2 SVGAGI. DNA for the CDR3: TGTGCCAGCAGTCAACCGGGACTTGCAACAGATACGCAGTATTTT. This gives the protein CASSQPGLATDTQYF.

This clonotype turned up a few times. The chain uses TRBV2 and TRBJ1-6; TRBD1 is a possible D gene (6 bases). With 6 bases removed from V and 9 bases from J, the gap between germline ends came to 12 bases. This CDR3 is 13 amino acids long. CDR1 SNHLY and CDR2 FYNNEI come from the germline V gene. The CDR3 sequence is CASRTGLTSPLHF. CDR3 coding DNA: TGTGCCAGCAGAACAGGGTTAACTTCACCCCTCCACTTT.

This clonotype was seen a single time. The chain employs TRBV6-1 and TRBJ2-7, with 9 nucleotides matching TRBD1. Germline CDR1 reads MNHNS; CDR2 reads SASEGT. The CDR3 is made up of 13 amino acids. After removal of 2 bases from V and 5 bases from J, the junction contained 1 base not matched to a gene. The CDR3 is CASSETGGHEQYF. For the CDR3, the DNA is TGTGCCAGCAGTGAAACAGGGGGCCACGAGCAGTACTTC.

Only a few counts were recorded for this clonotype. The J gene is TRBJ2-5, the V gene TRBV24-1; D gene ambiguous. This CDR3 contains 12 residues. Trimming pared 2 bases from V and 1 base from J, leaving 1 base between. Germline values: CDR1 KGHDR, CDR2 SFDVKD. In DNA form, the CDR3 reads TGTGCCACCAGTGATTCCCAAGAGACCCAGTACTTC. Its protein is CATSDSQETQYF.

CDR3 bases: TGTGCCAGCAGCTTGGCCCCACAGGGCGATGAGCAGTTCTTC. It is translated as CASSLAPQGDEQFF. The chain employs TRBV5-5 and TRBJ2-1, with D tentatively TRBD1 (6 bases). With 0 bases removed from V and 8 bases from J, the gap between germline ends came to 12 bases. CDR3 length equals 14 residues. Germline CDR1 is SGHKS and CDR2 is YYEKEE (reference sequence).

This rearrangement joins TRBV18 to TRBJ2-7, with 9 bases fitting TRBD1. V was pared by 2 bases and J by 1 base, with 6 bases of the junction left unmatched. CDR3 length equals 16 residues. Per the germline V gene, CDR1 is KGHSH and CDR2 is LQKENI. The CDR3 loop is CASSPGTGSGSYEQYF. The CDR3, as DNA: TGTGCCAGCTCACCAGGGACAGGGTCAGGATCCTACGAGCAGTACTTC.

The chain combines TRBV7-9 with TRBJ2-1, with TRBD2 matching over 8 bases. The CDR3 has 18 residues. V was clipped by 1 base and J by 5 bases; unmatched bases: 13. Germline CDR1 SEHNR, CDR2 FQNEAQ (reference sequence). The chain's CDR3 is CASSLGSGGAGANNEQFF. The DNA of the CDR3 is TGTGCCAGCAGCTTAGGGTCCGGGGGAGCGGGGGCTAACAATGAGCAGTTCTTC. The full variable domain, in which reference TRBV7-9 and TRBJ2-1 provide the parts outside the CDR3, is DTGVSQNPRHKITKRGQNVTFRCDPISEHNRLYWYRQTLGQGPEFLTYFQNEAQLEKSRLLSDRFSAERPKGSFSTLEIQRTEQGDSAMYLCASSLGSGGAGANNEQFFGPGTRLTVL.

This chain connects TRBV29-1 to TRBJ2-3; D perhaps matches TRBD1 (5 bases). Germline V gene lookup returns CDR1 SQVTM and CDR2 ANQGSEA. CDR3 length equals 12 residues. V lost 4 bases to trimming and J lost 0 bases, with 5 bases between them. The CDR3 sequence: CSVAGSTDTQYF. The CDR3 DNA follows: TGCAGCGTTGCAGGGAGCACAGATACGCAGTATTTT.

This chain uses TRBV7-8 with TRBJ2-7, with a tentative D call TRBD2 (5 bases). Germline V CDR1 and CDR2: SGHVS, FQNEAQ. The CDR3 contains 15 residues. V was clipped by 2 bases and J by 6 bases, with 17 bases between them. CDR3 residues: CASSLSLSNAGEQYF. As DNA, the CDR3 is TGTGCCAGCAGCTTAAGCCTATCGAATGCGGGCGAGCAGTACTTC.

This clonotype has only one observation. V usage is TRBV27 and J usage is TRBJ1-5; no clear D gene. The V end was cut by 3 bases, the J end by 11 bases, with 20 bases between. The germline V gene encodes CDR1 MNHEY and CDR2 SMNVEV (reference sequence). The CDR3 sequence is 15 residues long. The DNA of the CDR3 is TGTGCCAGCAGTTTTGCGGGGAGTGGTGGGCAGGCCCAGCATTTT. Residues: CASSFAGSGGQAQHF.

The chain links TRBV5-1 to TRBJ2-1, with 10 bases that match TRBD2. The CDR3 covers 15 residues. After removal of 3 bases from V and 3 bases from J, the junction contained 3 bases not matched to a gene. Germline lookup yields CDR1 SGHRS and CDR2 YFSETQ. Written as DNA, the CDR3 is TGCGCCAGCAGCTATGGACTAGCGGACTACAATGAGCAGTTCTTC. It encodes CASSYGLADYNEQFF.

The chain is built from TRBV11-2 and TRBJ2-3; D may be TRBD2 (7 bases). The CDR3 is 16 amino acids. V lost 1 base and J lost 4, with 15 bases in between. Germline assignment: CDR1 SGHAT and CDR2 FQNNGV. The CDR3, as DNA: TGTGCCAGCAGCTTAGTGGGGGGGCTAGCGTCAGATACGCAGTATTTT. Translated: CASSLVGGLASDTQYF.

The chain has TRBV4-3 and TRBJ2-1; D is ambiguous. The CDR3 totals 14 residues. The germline V gene encodes CDR1 LGHNA and CDR2 YSLEER. V lost 3 bases, J lost 3 bases, and 9 bases lay in between. The CDR3 bases are TGCGCCAGCAGCCATGGTGACTTCTACAATGAGCAGTTCTTC. Translated, it gives CASSHGDFYNEQFF.

The chain combines TRBV6-6 with TRBJ1-5; a possible D gene is TRBD1 (5 bases). The CDR3 contains 14 residues. Germline values: CDR1 MNHNY, CDR2 SVGAGI (reference sequence). Trimming stripped 0 bases from V and 6 bases from J, with 9 bases between. This CDR3 is CASSYSGGSQPQHF. The CDR3 DNA reads as TGTGCCAGCAGTTACTCGGGGGGGAGTCAGCCCCAGCATTTT.

There are many counts of this clonotype. The V and J genes are TRBV20-1 and TRBJ2-7, with D unresolved. V was trimmed by 2 bases and J by 6 bases, leaving 8 bases between them. Germline lookup yields CDR1 DFQATT and CDR2 SNEGSKA (reference sequence). The CDR3 is 11 amino acids. CDR3 DNA: TGCAGTGCTAGACGCCGACTCGAGCAGTACTTC. It translates to CSARRRLEQYF.

This clonotype was recorded many times. CDR3 sequence (DNA): TGTGCCAGCAGTTACCGGGACACCGGGGAGCTGTTTTTT. Amino acids: CASSYRDTGELFF. The chain recombines TRBV12-3 or TRBV12-4 with TRBJ2-2; D is undetermined. The germline V and J ends were trimmed by 4 bases and 3 bases, with 6 bases remaining between them. The length of the CDR3 is 13 residues.

This clonotype has more than one count but fewer than ten. The chain joins TRBV6-2 or TRBV6-3 to TRBJ2-7; D possibly corresponds to TRBD2 (5 bases). The V end was cut by 2 bases, the J end by 7 bases, with 18 bases between. The CDR3 spans 15 residues. Germline V gene lookup returns CDR1 MNHEY and CDR2 SVGEGT. CDR3 sequence reads: CASSYRWERVEEQYF. CDR3 bases: TGTGCCAGCAGTTACCGGTGGGAGAGAGTGGAAGAGCAGTACTTC.

This CDR3 reads CASSLTGLAGTDTQYF. The CDR3 region has the DNA TGCGCCAGCAGCTTAACGGGACTAGCGGGAACAGATACGCAGTATTTT. The chain is built from TRBV5-1 and TRBJ2-3; TRBD2 agrees at 13 bases. Per germline, CDR1 SGHRS and CDR2 YFSETQ. CDR3 length: 16 amino acids. With V trimmed by 2 bases and J by 3 bases, 3 bases remained unmatched.

This clonotype was found many times. V gene TRBV9 combines with J gene TRBJ2-1, with a possible D match to TRBD2 (5 bases). V was clipped by 0 bases and J by 4 bases, with 11 bases between them. Per germline, CDR1 SGDLS and CDR2 YYNGEE. The CDR3 spans 15 residues. This CDR3 reads CASSVEIAQYNEQFF. In nucleotides, the CDR3 is TGTGCCAGCAGCGTAGAGATAGCGCAGTACAATGAGCAGTTCTTC.

In its sample, this clonotype was seen a few times. V gene TRBV7-3 combines with J gene TRBJ1-1; no definite D call. Trimming shortened V by 3 bases and J by 3 bases, and 8 bases separated the two germline ends. Germline lookup yields CDR1 SGHTA and CDR2 FQGTGA. The CDR3 spans 13 residues. CDR3 residues: CASSFWSDTEAFF. The DNA for the CDR3 is TGTGCCAGCAGCTTTTGGTCCGACACTGAAGCTTTCTTT.

The gene calls are TRBV5-1 and TRBJ1-4; 7 bases map to TRBD1. The CDR3 extends over 14 amino acids. V lost 4 bases, J lost 8 bases, and 8 bases stayed unmatched. Germline-derived CDR1 and CDR2 are SGHRS and YFSETQ. The CDR3 DNA reads TGCGCCAGCAGCCACGACAGGGTGAAGGAAAAACTGTTTTTT. This encodes CASSHDRVKEKLFF.

This clonotype was counted a few times. The chain joins TRBV12-3 or TRBV12-4 to TRBJ2-3; D may be TRBD1 (5 bases). Trimming removed 4 bases from V and 0 bases from J, with 11 bases in between. CDR3 size: 15 residues. In nucleotides, the CDR3 is TGTGCCAGCAGTTCGAGACAGTCTAGCACAGATACGCAGTATTTT. Translated: CASSSRQSSTDTQYF.